The T cell receptor beta chain under discussion was sequenced for a study of glioma-infiltrating T cells. Study background: Low-grade gliomas were grade II; glioblastomas were grade IV at initial diagnosis.

This CDR3 spans 14 amino acids. Deletions cut 2 bases from V and 5 bases from J, with 12 bases between. CDR1 is MNHEY, CDR2 SMNVEV, per germline (reference sequence). TCR alpha and beta CDR3 regions were amplified from RNA using iRepertoire nested multiplex PCR. Tissue mRNA or PBMC total RNA, 100-400 ng, went into one-step reverse transcription and amplification. TCRdb recomputed calls from the multiplex PCR reads with MiXCR, one row per CDR3 protein. The sample contains a few hundred thousand distinct CDR3 sequences, 41% of which appear only once. This clonotype came up many times. This receptor was obtained from a human donor with low-grade glioma or glioblastoma, undergoing nonglioma brain surgery, or in good health (not recorded which). This sequence joins TRBV27 and TRBJ1-1; D is uncertain. The sequenced sample was glioma tissue, nonneoplastic brain tissue, or PBMCs (not recorded which). CDR3 amino acids: CASSLKGGGTEAFF. DNA of the CDR3: TGTGCCAGCAGTTTAAAGGGAGGAGGGACTGAAGCTTTCTTT.